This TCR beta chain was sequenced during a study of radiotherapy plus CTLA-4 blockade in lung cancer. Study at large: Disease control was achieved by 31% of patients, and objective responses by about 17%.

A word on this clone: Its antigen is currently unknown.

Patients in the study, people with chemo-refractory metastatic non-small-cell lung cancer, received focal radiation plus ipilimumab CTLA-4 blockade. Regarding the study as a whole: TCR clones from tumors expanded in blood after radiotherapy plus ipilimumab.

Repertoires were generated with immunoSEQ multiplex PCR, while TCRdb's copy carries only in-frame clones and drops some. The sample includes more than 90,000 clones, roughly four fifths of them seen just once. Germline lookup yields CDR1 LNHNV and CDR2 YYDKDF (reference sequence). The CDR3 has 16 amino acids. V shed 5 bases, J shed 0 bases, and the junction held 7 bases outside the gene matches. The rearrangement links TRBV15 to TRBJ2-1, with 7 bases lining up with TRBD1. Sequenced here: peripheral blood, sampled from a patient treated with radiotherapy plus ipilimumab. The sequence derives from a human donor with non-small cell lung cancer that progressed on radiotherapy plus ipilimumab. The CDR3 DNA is TGTGCCACCAGCGTAAAACAGGGGAACTCCTACAATGAGCAGTTCTTC. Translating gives CATSVKQGNSYNEQFF.